One and the same sample provided the 9 T cell receptor beta chains below, sequenced in a study of PD-1 blockade in mismatch repair-deficient tumors. Sequencing was performed with immunoSEQ multiplex PCR; in TCRdb, only in-frame clones are kept and a portion is missing. The sample has around 100,000 clones, over 60% seen once; the top ten hold roughly 4.8%. The material was peripheral blood, obtained 60 to 65 weeks after starting pembrolizumab. The origin of the receptors is an adult with mismatch repair-deficient cancer.

This clone was seen more than once but under ten times. V usage is TRBV6-5 and J usage is TRBJ1-2; D call uncertain. Germline CDR1 is MNHEY and CDR2 is SVGAGI. With 4 bases removed from V and 4 bases from J, the gap between germline ends came to 19 bases. The CDR3 spans 16 residues. The CDR3 loop is CASSSPRRDGVYGYTF. In DNA, the CDR3 is TGTGCCAGCAGTTCCCCCCGGAGAGACGGAGTCTATGGCTACACCTTC.

The chain recombines TRBV18 with TRBJ2-1; D perhaps matches TRBD2 (5 bases). The V end was cut by 4 bases, the J end by 4 bases, with 14 bases between. The CDR3 loop spans 15 amino acids. Germline assignment: CDR1 KGHSH and CDR2 LQKENI. The chain's CDR3 is CASSRERRNYNEQFF. The CDR3 DNA sequence: TGTGCCAGCTCACGGGAGAGAAGGAATTACAATGAGCAGTTCTTC.

The CDR3 DNA is TGCGCCAGCAGCTTGGGGCGGGCCACAGATACGCAGTATTTT. Amino acid sequence: CASSLGRATDTQYF. The J gene is TRBJ2-3, the V gene TRBV5-1, with a weak D call TRBD2 (5 bases). V lost 0 bases, J lost 2 bases, and 7 bases lay in between. The CDR3 covers 14 residues. Germline lookup yields CDR1 SGHRS and CDR2 YFSETQ.

The J gene is TRBJ2-2, the V gene TRBV9, with 10 bases matching TRBD1. CDR1 and CDR2 from the germline V gene are SGDLS and YYNGEE. CDR3 length equals 16 residues. The junction had 6 bases not matched to a gene; V was cut back by 4 bases and J by 3 bases. CDR3 amino acids: CASSRQGAWDTGELFF. In nucleotides, the CDR3 is TGTGCCAGCAGCAGACAGGGGGCATGGGACACCGGGGAGCTGTTTTTT.

This chain connects TRBV11-1 to TRBJ1-4, with D unclear. CDR1 SGHAT and CDR2 FQDESV come from the germline V gene (reference sequence). Trimming left V 3 bases short and J 5 bases short, with 13 bases between. This CDR3 has 15 amino acids. The CDR3 nucleotides read TGTGCCAGCAGCTTTTTTGTCGGATCGAATGAAAAACTGTTTTTT. Translating gives CASSFFVGSNEKLFF. The entire variable domain, with the rest obtained from reference TRBV11-1 and TRBJ1-4, is as follows: EAEVAQSPRYKITEKSQAVAFWCDPISGHATLYWYRQILGQGPELLVQFQDESVVDDSQLPKDRFSAERLKGVDSTLKIQPAELGDSAMYLCASSFFVGSNEKLFFGSGTQLSVL.

This rearrangement joins TRBV10-2 to TRBJ1-4; perhaps TRBD1 as D (5 bases). Germline values: CDR1 WSHSY, CDR2 SAAADI. Trimming shortened V by 6 bases and J by 4 bases, and 12 bases separated the two germline ends. The CDR3 is made up of 14 amino acids. The CDR3 sequence: CASSRAVYNEKLFF. In DNA, the CDR3 is TGCGCCAGCAGCAGGGCAGTGTATAATGAAAAACTGTTTTTT.

The chain uses TRBV6-1 and TRBJ1-5; D gene unclear. The V gene's germline CDR1 is MNHNS and CDR2 SASEGT. CDR3 length: 16 amino acids. Trimming took off 2 bases at V and 2 bases at J, with 13 bases between the two ends. CDR3 amino acids: CASSEFDSLGNQPQHF. In DNA, the CDR3 is TGTGCCAGCAGTGAATTTGACTCTCTAGGCAATCAGCCCCAGCATTTT.

This clone has just one count. This chain uses TRBV6-5 with TRBJ2-1, with TRBD2 identical over 10 bases. The CDR3 consists of 15 residues. Germline CDR1 MNHEY, CDR2 SVGAGI. V was clipped by 7 bases and J by 4 bases; unmatched bases: 7. CDR3 region: CASNQAGGIYNEQFF. The CDR3 DNA sequence: TGTGCCAGCAATCAAGCGGGAGGGATTTACAATGAGCAGTTCTTC.

The J gene is TRBJ2-2, the V gene TRBV18, with D possibly TRBD1 on 6 matching bases. V was shortened by 2 bases and J by 2 bases, with 6 bases between the two germline ends. Per germline, CDR1 KGHSH and CDR2 LQKENI. The CDR3 length is 14 residues. CDR3 sequence reads: CASSPGTNTGELFF. Written as DNA, the CDR3 is TGTGCCAGCTCACCAGGGACAAACACCGGGGAGCTGTTTTTT. The full variable domain, with the rest looked up from reference TRBV18 and TRBJ2-2, is NAGVMQNPRHLVRRRGQEARLRCSPMKGHSHVYWYRQLPEEGLKFMVYLQKENIIDESGMPKERFSAEFPKEGPSILRIQQVVRGDSAAYFCASSPGTNTGELFFGEGSRLTVL.